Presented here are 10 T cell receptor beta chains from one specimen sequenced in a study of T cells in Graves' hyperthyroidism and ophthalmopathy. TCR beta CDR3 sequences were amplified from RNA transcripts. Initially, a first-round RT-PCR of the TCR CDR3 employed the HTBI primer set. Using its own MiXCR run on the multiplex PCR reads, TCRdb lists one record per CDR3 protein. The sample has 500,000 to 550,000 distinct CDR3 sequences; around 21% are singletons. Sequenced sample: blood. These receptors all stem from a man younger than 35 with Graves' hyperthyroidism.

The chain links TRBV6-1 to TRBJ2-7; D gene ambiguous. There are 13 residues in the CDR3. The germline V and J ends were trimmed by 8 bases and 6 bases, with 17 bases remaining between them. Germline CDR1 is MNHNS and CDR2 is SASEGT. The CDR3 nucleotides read TGTGCCAGCCGTAGGTTGGGTAGTATCGAGCAGTACGTC. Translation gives CASRRLGSIEQYV.

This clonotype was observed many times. The CDR3 sequence: CASSLKVDYGYTF. The CDR3, as DNA: TGTGCCAGCAGTTTGAAGGTGGACTATGGCTACACCTTC. The chain recombines TRBV28 with TRBJ1-2; D remains ambiguous. The V and J ends lost 3 bases and 3 bases respectively, with 8 bases between them. The CDR3 runs 13 residues. Germline V gene lookup returns CDR1 MDHEN and CDR2 SYDVKM.

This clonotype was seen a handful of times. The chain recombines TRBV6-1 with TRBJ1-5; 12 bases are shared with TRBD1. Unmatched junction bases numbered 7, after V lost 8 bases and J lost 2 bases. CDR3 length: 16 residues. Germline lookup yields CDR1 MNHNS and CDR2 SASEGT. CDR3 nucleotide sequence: TGTGCCAGCGGTCTCGGGACAGGGGGCGGCAATCAGCCCCAGCATTTT. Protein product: CASGLGTGGGNQPQHF.

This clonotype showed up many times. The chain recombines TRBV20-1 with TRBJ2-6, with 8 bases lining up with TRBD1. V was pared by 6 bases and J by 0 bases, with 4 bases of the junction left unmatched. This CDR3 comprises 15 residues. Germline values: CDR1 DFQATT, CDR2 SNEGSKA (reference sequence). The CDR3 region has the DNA TGCAGTGCGCTTACAGGGGGCTCTGGGGCCAACGTCCTGACTTTC. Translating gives CSALTGGSGANVLTF.

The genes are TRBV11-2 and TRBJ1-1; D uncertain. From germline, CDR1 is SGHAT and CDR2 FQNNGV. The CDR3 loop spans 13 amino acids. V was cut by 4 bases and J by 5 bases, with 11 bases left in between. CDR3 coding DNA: TGTGCCAGCAGCTCGAGCATCCGGACTGAAGCTTTCTTT. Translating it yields CASSSSIRTEAFF.

CDR3 coding DNA: TGTGCCAGCAGTTCCGGGACAGAAACTTACATTGAAGCTTTCTTT. This gives the protein CASSSGTETYIEAFF. This chain joins TRBV28 and TRBJ1-1; the match to TRBD1 covers 7 bases. CDR3 length equals 15 residues. The V gene's germline CDR1 is MDHEN and CDR2 SYDVKM. J gave up 7 bases and V 4 bases, and 12 bases lay outside the gene matches.

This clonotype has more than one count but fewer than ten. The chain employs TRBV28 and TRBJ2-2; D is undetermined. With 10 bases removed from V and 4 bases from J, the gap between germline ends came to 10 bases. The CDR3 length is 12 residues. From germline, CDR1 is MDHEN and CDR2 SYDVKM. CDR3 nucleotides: TGTGCCACCGAGTTACCCACCGGGGAGCTGTTTTTT. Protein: CATELPTGELFF.

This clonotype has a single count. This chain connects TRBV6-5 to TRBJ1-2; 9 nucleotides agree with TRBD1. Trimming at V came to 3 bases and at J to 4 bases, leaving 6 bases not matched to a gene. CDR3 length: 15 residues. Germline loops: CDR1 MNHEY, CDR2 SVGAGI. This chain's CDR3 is CASSYRDREIYGYTF. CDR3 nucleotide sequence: TGTGCCAGCAGTTATAGGGACAGGGAAATCTATGGCTACACCTTC.

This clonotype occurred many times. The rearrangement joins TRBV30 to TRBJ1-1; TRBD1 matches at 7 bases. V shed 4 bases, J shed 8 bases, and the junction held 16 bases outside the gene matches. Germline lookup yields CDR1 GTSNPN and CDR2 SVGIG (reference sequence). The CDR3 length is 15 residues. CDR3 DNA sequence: TGTGCCTGGAATCGGGGAAAGGGACAGCAAGCAGAAGCTTTCTTT. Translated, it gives CAWNRGKGQQAEAFF.

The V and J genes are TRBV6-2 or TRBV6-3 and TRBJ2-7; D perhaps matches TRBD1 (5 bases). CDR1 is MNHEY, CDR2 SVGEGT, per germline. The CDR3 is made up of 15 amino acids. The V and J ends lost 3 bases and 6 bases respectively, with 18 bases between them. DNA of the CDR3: TGTGCCAGCAGTTATCAAGGGGCGGCGTTAGGCGAGCAGTACTTC. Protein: CASSYQGAALGEQYF.